This T cell receptor beta chain was observed in a study of blood T cell repertoires in COVID-19 (TCRdb year 2020). Regarding the research as a whole: Samples covering the acute and convalescent phases of COVID-19 were provided by collaborators in the United States, Italy and Spain. The prospective study material was composed of cDNA or gDNA derived from T cells, B-cell-depleted T cells, or PBMCs. Deeply sampled blood TCRbeta repertoires from subjects exposed to, actively infected with, or recovered from COVID-19 were included in the dataset. The repertoires were released in a freely available public database meant as a resource for research on the immune response to SARS-CoV-2. Samples were obtained from the ongoing ImmuneRACE study (first 160 participants) and from 1,254 subjects provided by 6 global collaborators. The sample metadata nearly always contained a de-identified subject ID, COVID-19 status, age in years and sex. HLA class I and class II types, where available, came from metadata supplied by the sample provider rather than from assay-based typing. What the research found in general, with its limitations: Clinical and demographic metadata were provided uncurated, with the amount varying by source and participant.

Worth noting for this clone: Its cognate antigen has yet to be identified. Base qualities are not recorded, but no much larger clone differs from it by a single base.

Each collaborating institution followed its own protocols to collect whole blood in K2EDTA tubes. For TCRbeta analysis, collaborators shipped samples in one of three forms: frozen whole blood, isolated PBMCs, or DNA extracted from either of those sample types. TCRbeta CDR3 regions were amplified from genomic DNA by means of the immunoSEQ Assay, a bias-controlled multiplex PCR. The original pipeline was this. The number of nucleated cells in each sample was estimated by amplification of reference gene primers within the assay. To quantify the absolute abundance of each unique TCRbeta CDR3 rearrangement, sequence reads were collapsed and filtered. Productive Simpson clonality was computed per sample as the square root of Simpson's diversity index over productive rearrangements. This is the immuneACCESS table as TCRdb keeps it, with only in-frame sequences that have V and J called. A part of the clones is gone; compared with another copy, unresolved V genes explain less than half, and the rest is unexplained. V and J calls plus clone size are reproduced from that table; the DNA served to infer D and trimming. Present in this sample are about 74,000 clones, more than 70% of which were seen just once. Of the sample, around 2.5% falls within the top ten clones.

V is pruned by 2 bases and J by 5 bases, leaving 10 bases of the junction without a gene match. CDR1 and CDR2, per the germline V gene, are MGHRA and YSYEKL. The CDR3 measures 16 amino acids from cysteine to phenylalanine. Left in the record is the CDR3 DNA by itself, 48 bases read in frame from the first base. The chain is assembled from TRBV4-1 and TRBJ1-1; TRBD1 lines up with 8 middle nucleotides. The clonotype originates from a man between 65 and 80 years old with active or convalescent COVID-19. Specimen: peripheral blood. The CDR3 loop reads CASSQRGPGGGTEAFF. In nucleotides, the sequence is TGCGCCAGCAGCCAAAGAGGGCCAGGGGGCGGAACTGAAGCTTTCTTT.